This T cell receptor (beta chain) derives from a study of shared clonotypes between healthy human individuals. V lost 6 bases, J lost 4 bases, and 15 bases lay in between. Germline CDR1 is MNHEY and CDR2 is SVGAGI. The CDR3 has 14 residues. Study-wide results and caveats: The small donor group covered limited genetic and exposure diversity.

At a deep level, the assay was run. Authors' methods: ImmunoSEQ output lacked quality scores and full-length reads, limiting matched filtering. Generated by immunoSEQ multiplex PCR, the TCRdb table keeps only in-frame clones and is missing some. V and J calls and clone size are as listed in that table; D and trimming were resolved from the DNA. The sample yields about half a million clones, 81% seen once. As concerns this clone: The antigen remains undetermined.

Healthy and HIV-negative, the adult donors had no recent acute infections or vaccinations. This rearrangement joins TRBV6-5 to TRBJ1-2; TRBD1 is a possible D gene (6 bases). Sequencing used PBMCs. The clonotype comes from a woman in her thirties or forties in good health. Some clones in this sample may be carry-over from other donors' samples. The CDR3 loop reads CASRPRQEGYGYTF. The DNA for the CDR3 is TGTGCCAGCAGGCCCCGACAGGAAGGCTATGGCTACACCTTC.